This T cell receptor (beta chain) appears in the sequencing data of a study of identical twins. The V and J ends lost 2 bases and 1 base respectively, with 6 bases between them. There are 13 residues in the CDR3. Study-level points and caveats: Rather than following the same donors, the conclusions depended on cross-sectional statistical analysis. Fewer insertions characterized abundant cord blood beta clonotypes, whereas memory repertoires showed none. Twins' surplus sharing was weaker for beta out-of-frame sequences.

TCRdb redid the calling of the 5' RACE reads with MiXCR, one entry per CDR3 protein. Of hundreds of thousands of distinct CDR3 sequences in the sample, more than 20% were seen once. This clonotype came up a few times. The target antigen is unknown. Only healthy Caucasians were enrolled as donors. The same sample was also used in a study of yellow fever vaccine responses in identical twins.

Sequenced material: CD4+ T cells sorted from blood. The rearrangement joins TRBV12-3 or TRBV12-4 to TRBJ2-7; no reliable D call. The receptor's source is a woman between 18 and 29 years old in good health. CDR3 region: CASSLPTSYEQYF. In DNA form, the CDR3 reads TGTGCCAGCAGTTTACCCACATCCTACGAGCAGTACTTC.